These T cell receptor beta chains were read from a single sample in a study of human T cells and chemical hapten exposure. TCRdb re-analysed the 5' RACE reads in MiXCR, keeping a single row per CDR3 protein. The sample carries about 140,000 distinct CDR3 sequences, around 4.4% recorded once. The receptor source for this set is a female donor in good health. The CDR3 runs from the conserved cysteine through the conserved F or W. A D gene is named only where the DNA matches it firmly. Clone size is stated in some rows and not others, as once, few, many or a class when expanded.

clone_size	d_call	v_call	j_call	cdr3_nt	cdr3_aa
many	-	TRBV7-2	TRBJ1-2	TGTGCCAGCAGCCGAATCCTAGACGTCGGGGGCGGGTATGGCTACACCTTC	CASSRILDVGGGYGYTF
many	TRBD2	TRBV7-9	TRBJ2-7	TGTGCCAGCAACACTATAGTGGGGGGGTACGAGCAGTACTTC	CASNTIVGGYEQYF
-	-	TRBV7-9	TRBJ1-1	TGTGCCAGCAGCTTCCAGTGGAACACTGAAGCTTTCTTT	CASSFQWNTEAFF
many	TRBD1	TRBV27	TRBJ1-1	TGTGCCAGCAGAACCGGGACAGACTTCACTGAAGCTTTCTTT	CASRTGTDFTEAFF
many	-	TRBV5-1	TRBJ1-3	TGCGCCAGCAGCGCTCAACTCGTTGGCTCTGGAAACACCATATATTTT	CASSAQLVGSGNTIYF
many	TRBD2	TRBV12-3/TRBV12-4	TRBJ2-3	TGTGCCAGCAGTAGCGGGATTAGCACAGATACGCAGTATTTT	CASSSGISTDTQYF
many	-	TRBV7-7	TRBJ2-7	TGTGCCAGCAGCTTAGCCGGAGAATACGAGCAGTACTTC	CASSLAGEYEQYF
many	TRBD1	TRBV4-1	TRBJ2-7	TGCGCCAGCAGCCAAGCAGGGACAGGGACCGAGCAGTACTTC	CASSQAGTGTEQYF
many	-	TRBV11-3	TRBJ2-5	TGTGCCAGCAGCTTAGGAGGGGCTGGGCAAGAGACCCAGTACTTC	CASSLGGAGQETQYF
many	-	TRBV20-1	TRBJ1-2	TGCAGTGCTAGATTGATCTATGGCTACACCTTC	CSARLIYGYTF
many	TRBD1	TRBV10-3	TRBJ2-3	TGTGCCATCAGTGGGACAGGGGGCACAGATACGCAGTATTTT	CAISGTGGTDTQYF
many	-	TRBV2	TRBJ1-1	TGTGCCAGCGCGAGGGGAGTTCCCCCTGAAGCTTTCTTT	CASARGVPPEAFF
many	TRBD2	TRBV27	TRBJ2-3	TGTGCCAGCAGTCCTCCTAGTTTCGGGACTAGCGGACTGCCCTACACAGATACGCAGTATTTT	CASSPPSFGTSGLPYTDTQYF
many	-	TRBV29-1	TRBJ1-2	TGCAGCGTTGATCTGGTAGGGGGCTACACCTTC	CSVDLVGGYTF
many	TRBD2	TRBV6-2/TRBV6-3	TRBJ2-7	TGTGCCAGCAGCCTAGAGCGGGGCTACGAGCAGTACTTC	CASSLERGYEQYF
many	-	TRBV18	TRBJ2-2	TGTGCCAGCTCACCACAGGCAGCCTATACCGGGGAGCTGTTTTTT	CASSPQAAYTGELFF
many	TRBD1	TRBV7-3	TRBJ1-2	TGTGCCAGCCCCCCCTTCCCCCGGGACAGCTATGGCTACACCTTC	CASPPFPRDSYGYTF